This entry features one T cell receptor (beta chain) sequence. The data were taken from a study of cytotoxic CD8 clonotypes in ibrutinib-treated CLL. Profiled with immunoSEQ multiplex PCR; TCRdb holds only in-frame clones, not every one. The top ten hold about a tenth of the sample, which has about 40,000 clones, 70% seen once. The input for sequencing was PBMCs, taken at disease progression, from a patient treated with ibrutinib. This TCR was sampled from a human donor with chronic lymphocytic leukemia.

The CDR3 region is CASSIPGFGGYTF. The CDR3 coding sequence is TGTGCCAGTAGTATACCAGGTTTTGGTGGCTACACCTTC. The chain couples TRBV19 to TRBJ1-2; D is uncertain. The CDR3 totals 13 residues. V lost 2 bases and J 7 bases, leaving 11 bases between the germline ends. Germline-derived CDR1 and CDR2 are LNHDA and SQIVND (reference sequence). Together with reference TRBV19 and TRBJ1-2, the CDR3 gives the full variable domain: DGGITQSPKYLFRKEGQNVTLSCEQNLNHDAMYWYRQDPGQGLRLIYYSQIVNDFQKGDIAEGYSVSREKKESFPLTVTSAQKNPTAFYLCASSIPGFGGYTFGSGTRLTVV.